One and the same sample provided the 3 T cell receptor beta chains below, sequenced in a study of T cell repertoires and HLA-DP antigens. Data came from immunoSEQ multiplex PCR; TCRdb stores just in-frame clones and leaves some out. The data hold about 120,000 clones, with nearly 95% observed a single time. Their antigens remain unidentified. Sequences were obtained from CD4+ T cells from PBMCs. These receptors all come from a woman under 30 in good health and CMV-seronegative.

The gene calls are TRBV7-2 and TRBJ2-1; a possible D gene is TRBD1 (5 bases). With 1 base removed from V and 6 bases from J, the gap between germline ends came to 16 bases. This CDR3 comprises 16 residues. Germline CDR1 is SGHTA and CDR2 is FQGNSA. CDR3 sequence (DNA): TGTGCCAGCAGCTTAGTGGCCAGAGGAAGGGGCAATGAGCAGTTCTTC. Amino acid sequence: CASSLVARGRGNEQFF.

The rearrangement links TRBV28 to TRBJ1-4, with D maybe TRBD1 (5 bases). This CDR3 has 20 residues. Germline CDR1 reads MDHEN; CDR2 reads SYDVKM. Trimming took off 2 bases at V and 0 bases at J, with 22 bases between the two ends. The CDR3 protein is CASSLGGVEFFAATNEKLFF. The CDR3 region has the DNA TGTGCCAGCAGTTTAGGGGGGGTCGAGTTCTTCGCGGCAACTAATGAAAAACTGTTTTTT.

On this clone itself: Compared with germline, one end of the junction differs, possibly owing to a read error. The gene calls are TRBV6-5 and TRBJ1-2; 9 bases match TRBD1. The CDR3 extends over 15 amino acids. CDR1 is MNHEY and CDR2 is SVGAGI in the germline V gene. The CDR3 region has the DNA TGTGCCAGCAGCTACTCGACAGGGGGTAACTATGGCTACACCTTC. It translates to CASSYSTGGNYGYTF.